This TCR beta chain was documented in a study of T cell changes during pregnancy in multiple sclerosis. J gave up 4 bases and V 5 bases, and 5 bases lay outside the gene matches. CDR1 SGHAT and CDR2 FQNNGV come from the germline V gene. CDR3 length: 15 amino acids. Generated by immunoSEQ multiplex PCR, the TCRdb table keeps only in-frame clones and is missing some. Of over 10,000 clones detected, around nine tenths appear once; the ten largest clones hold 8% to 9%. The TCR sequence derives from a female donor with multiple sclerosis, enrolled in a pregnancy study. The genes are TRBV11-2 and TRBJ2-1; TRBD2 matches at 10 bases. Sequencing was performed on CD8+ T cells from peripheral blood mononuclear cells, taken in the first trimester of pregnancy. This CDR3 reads CASSPSGGMYNEQFF. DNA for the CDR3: TGTGCCAGCAGCCCTAGCGGGGGAATGTACAATGAGCAGTTCTTC.